This paragraph covers one TCR beta chain sequence. Its antigen is still unknown. The record originates from a study of cytomegalovirus exposure and HLA in healthy donors. Whole-study results and caveats: According to reports, the classifier identified cytomegalovirus status with high specificity and sensitivity.

Sequenced by immunoSEQ multiplex PCR; TCRdb stores in-frame clones only, minus some. This sample carries roughly 150,000 clones, nearly 90% of them seen once, and the ten largest clones take 4% to 5%. The donors were part of the 120-subject validation cohort, which stood apart from the roughly 730-subject first cohort. The CDR3 spans 22 residues. V lost 5 bases, J lost 0 bases, and 25 bases stayed unmatched. CDR1 is SGHTA, CDR2 FQGTGA, per germline. The sequenced sample consisted of PBMCs. This sequence originates from a man between 18 and 29 years old in good health and CMV-seropositive. V usage is TRBV7-3 and J usage is TRBJ2-1; 7 nucleotides match TRBD2. CDR3 sequence (DNA): TGTGCCAGCAGCACCCTGCCGGGACTACTGGCCGAGACGAGGAGCTCCTACAATGAGCAGTTCTTC. Protein: CASSTLPGLLAETRSSYNEQFF. Complete variable domain (other parts from reference TRBV7-3 and TRBJ2-1): GAGVSQTPSNKVTEKGKYVELRCDPISGHTALYWYRQSLGQGPEFLIYFQGTGAADDSGLPNDRFFAVRPEGSVSTLKIQRTERGDSAVYLCASSTLPGLLAETRSSYNEQFFGPGTRLTVL.